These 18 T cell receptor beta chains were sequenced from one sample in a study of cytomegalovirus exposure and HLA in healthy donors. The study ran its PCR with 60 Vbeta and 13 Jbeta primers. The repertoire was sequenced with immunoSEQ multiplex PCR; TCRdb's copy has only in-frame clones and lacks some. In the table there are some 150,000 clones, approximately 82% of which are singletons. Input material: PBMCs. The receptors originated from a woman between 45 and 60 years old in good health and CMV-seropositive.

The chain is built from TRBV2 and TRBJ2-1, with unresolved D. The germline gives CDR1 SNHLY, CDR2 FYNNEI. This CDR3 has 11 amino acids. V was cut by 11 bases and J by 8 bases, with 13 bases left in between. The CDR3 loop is CASAREDEQFF. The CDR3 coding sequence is TGTGCCTCAGCCCGTGAGGATGAGCAGTTCTTC. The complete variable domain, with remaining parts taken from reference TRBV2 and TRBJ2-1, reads EPEVTQTPSHQVTQMGQEVILRCVPISNHLYFYWYRQILGQKVEFLVSFYNNEISEKSEIFDDQFSVERPDGSNFTLKIRSTKLEDSAMYFCASAREDEQFFGPGTRLTVL.

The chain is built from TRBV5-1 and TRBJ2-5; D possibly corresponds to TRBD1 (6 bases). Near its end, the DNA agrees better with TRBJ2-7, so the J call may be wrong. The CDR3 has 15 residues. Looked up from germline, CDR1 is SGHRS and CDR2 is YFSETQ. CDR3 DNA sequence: TGCGCCAGCAGCTTGGAGGCAGGGGTCTCCTACGAGCAGTACTTC. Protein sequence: CASSLEAGVSYEQYF.

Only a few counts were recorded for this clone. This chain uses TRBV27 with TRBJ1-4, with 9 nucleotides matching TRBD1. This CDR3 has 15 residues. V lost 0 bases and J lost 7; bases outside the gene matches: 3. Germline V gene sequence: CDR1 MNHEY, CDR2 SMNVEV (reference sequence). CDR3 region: CASSLSSTGGEKLFF. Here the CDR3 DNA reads TGTGCCAGCAGTTTATCCTCGACAGGGGGTGAAAAACTGTTTTTT.

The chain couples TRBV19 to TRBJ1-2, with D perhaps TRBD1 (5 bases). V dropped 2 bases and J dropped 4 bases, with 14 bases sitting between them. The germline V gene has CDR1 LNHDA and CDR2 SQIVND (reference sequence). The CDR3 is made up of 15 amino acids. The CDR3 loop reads CASSITGQGGYGYTF. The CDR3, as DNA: TGTGCCAGTAGTATAACGGGTCAGGGCGGCTATGGCTACACCTTC. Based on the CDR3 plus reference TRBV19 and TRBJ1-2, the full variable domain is DGGITQSPKYLFRKEGQNVTLSCEQNLNHDAMYWYRQDPGQGLRLIYYSQIVNDFQKGDIAEGYSVSREKKESFPLTVTSAQKNPTAFYLCASSITGQGGYGYTFGSGTRLTVV.

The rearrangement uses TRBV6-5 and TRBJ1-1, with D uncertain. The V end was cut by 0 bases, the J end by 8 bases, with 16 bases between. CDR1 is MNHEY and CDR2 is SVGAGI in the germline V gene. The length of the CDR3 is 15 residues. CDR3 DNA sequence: TGTGCCAGCAGTTACTCTAGCAGCCCTGACTCCGAAGCTTTCTTT. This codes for CASSYSSSPDSEAFF.

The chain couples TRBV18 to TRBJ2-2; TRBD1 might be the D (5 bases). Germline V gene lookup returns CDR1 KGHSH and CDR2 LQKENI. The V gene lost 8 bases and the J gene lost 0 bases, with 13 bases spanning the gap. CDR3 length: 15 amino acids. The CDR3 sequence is CASPKGATNTGELFF. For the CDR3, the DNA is TGTGCCAGCCCAAAAGGGGCCACGAACACCGGGGAGCTGTTTTTT.

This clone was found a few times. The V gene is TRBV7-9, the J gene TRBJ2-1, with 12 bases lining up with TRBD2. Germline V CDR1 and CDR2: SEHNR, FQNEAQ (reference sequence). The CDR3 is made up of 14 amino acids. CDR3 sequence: CAGGTSGSYNEQFF. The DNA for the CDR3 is TGTGCTGGGGGGACTAGCGGGTCCTACAATGAGCAGTTCTTC.

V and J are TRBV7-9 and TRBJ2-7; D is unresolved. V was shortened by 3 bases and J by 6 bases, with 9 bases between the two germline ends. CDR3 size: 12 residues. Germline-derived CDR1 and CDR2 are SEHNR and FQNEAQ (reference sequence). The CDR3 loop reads CASSLELGEQYF. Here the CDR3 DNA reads TGTGCCAGCAGCTTGGAGTTGGGCGAGCAGTACTTC.

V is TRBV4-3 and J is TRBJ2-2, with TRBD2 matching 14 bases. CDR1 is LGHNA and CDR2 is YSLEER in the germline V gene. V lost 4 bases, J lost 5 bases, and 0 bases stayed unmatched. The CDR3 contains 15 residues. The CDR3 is CASSRTSGGTGELFF. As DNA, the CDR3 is TGCGCCAGCAGCCGGACTAGCGGGGGGACCGGGGAGCTGTTTTTT.

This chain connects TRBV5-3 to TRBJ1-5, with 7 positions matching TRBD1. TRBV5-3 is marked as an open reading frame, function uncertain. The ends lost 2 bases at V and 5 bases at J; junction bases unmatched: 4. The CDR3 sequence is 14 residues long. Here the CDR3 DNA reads TGTGCCAGAAGCTTCAGACAGGGTCATCAGCCCCAGCATTTT. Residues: CARSFRQGHQPQHF.

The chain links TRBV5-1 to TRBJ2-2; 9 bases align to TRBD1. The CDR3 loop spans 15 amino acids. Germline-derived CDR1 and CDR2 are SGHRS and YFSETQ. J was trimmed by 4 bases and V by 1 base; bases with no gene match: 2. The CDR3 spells CASSLTTGGTGELFF. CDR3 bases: TGCGCCAGCAGCTTGACGACAGGGGGCACCGGGGAGCTGTTTTTT.

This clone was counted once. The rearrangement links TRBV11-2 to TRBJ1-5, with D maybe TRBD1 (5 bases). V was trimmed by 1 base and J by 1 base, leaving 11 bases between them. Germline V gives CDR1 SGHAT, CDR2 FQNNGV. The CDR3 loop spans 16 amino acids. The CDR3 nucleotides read TGTGCCAGCAGCTTAGGGGCTCGGGGGAGCAATCAGCCCCAGCATTTT. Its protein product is CASSLGARGSNQPQHF. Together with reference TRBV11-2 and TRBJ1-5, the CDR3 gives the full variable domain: EAGVAQSPRYKIIEKRQSVAFWCNPISGHATLYWYQQILGQGPKLLIQFQNNGVVDDSQLPKDRFSAERLKGVDSTLKIQPAKLEDSAVYLCASSLGARGSNQPQHFGDGTRLSIL.

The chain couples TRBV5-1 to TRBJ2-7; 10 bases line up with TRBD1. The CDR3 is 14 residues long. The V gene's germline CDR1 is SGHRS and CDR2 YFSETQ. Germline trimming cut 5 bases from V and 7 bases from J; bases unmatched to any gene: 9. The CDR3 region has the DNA TGCGCCAGCAGTTCGAGACAGGGGGCGAGGGAGCAGTACTTC. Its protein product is CASSSRQGAREQYF.

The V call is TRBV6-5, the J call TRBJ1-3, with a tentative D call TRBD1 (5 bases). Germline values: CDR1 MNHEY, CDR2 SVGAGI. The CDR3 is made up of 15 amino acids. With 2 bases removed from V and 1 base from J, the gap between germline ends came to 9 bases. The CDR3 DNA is TGTGCCAGCAGTTACGGGCAGGGATCTGGAAACACCATATATTTT. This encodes CASSYGQGSGNTIYF.

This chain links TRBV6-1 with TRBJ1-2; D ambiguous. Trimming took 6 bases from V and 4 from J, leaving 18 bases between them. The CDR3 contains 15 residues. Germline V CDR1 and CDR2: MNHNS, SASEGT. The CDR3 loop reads CASSHTTYTGYGYTF. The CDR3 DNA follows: TGTGCCAGCAGCCACACCACCTACACGGGCTATGGCTACACCTTC.

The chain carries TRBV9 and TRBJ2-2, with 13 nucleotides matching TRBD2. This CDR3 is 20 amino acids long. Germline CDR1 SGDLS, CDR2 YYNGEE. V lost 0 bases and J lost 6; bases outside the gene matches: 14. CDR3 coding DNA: TGTGCCAGCAGCGTAGGGAAAGGGGGCTCGGGGACTAGCGGGGCCGGGGAGCTGTTTTTT. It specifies CASSVGKGGSGTSGAGELFF.

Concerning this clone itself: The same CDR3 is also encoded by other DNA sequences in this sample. CDR3 nucleotide sequence: TGTGCCAGCAGCTCATCACTGCGGTCCCTCACAGATACGCAGTATTTT. This translates into CASSSSLRSLTDTQYF. The chain has TRBV5-4 and TRBJ2-3; no firm D call. The CDR3 loop spans 16 amino acids. Germline CDR1 reads SGHNT; CDR2 reads YYREEE (reference sequence). Trimming shortened V by 3 bases and J by 2 bases, and 16 bases separated the two germline ends.

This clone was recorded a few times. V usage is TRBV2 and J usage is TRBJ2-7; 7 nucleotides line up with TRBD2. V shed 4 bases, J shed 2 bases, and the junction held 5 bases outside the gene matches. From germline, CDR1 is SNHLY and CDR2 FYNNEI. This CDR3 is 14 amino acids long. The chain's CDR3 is CASSVTGGAYEQYF. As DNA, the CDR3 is TGTGCCAGCAGTGTTACGGGGGGAGCCTACGAGCAGTACTTC.